This TCR beta chain was recovered during a study of control samples from healthy donors and cancer patients (dated by TCRdb to 2020 to 2021). Regarding this clone: Its antigen remains unidentified. No clone much larger than this one lies a single base away; base qualities are absent.

Trimming at the junction amounts to 3 bases on V and 0 bases on J, and the germline ends lie 12 bases apart. Sequences SEHNR (CDR1) and FQNEAQ (CDR2) are obtained from the germline V gene (reference sequence). The CDR3 numbers 16 residues from cysteine through phenylalanine. The read is trimmed to its CDR3 DNA, 48 bases read in frame from base 1. Receptor amplification or capture employed the immunoSEQ multiplex PCR assay. Not all clones reach the TCRdb copy of this immuneACCESS table, which keeps in-frame sequences only. Checked studies attribute under half of the gap to unresolved V genes and leave the rest unexplained. The sample table lists approximately 19,000 clones, under 90% of them with a count of one. Approximately 32% of the sample belongs to the ten largest clones.

Sequencing input: PBMCs. The source of this sequence is a woman in her 70s with lung cancer. Here the chain combines TRBV7-9 and TRBJ1-3; possibly the D gene is TRBD1, per 5 matching bases. The CDR3 region has the sequence CASSLGDARSGNTIYF. The nucleotide sequence is TGTGCCAGCAGCTTGGGGGACGCTCGCTCTGGAAACACCATATATTTT.